This T cell receptor (beta chain) was observed in a study of CD8 T cells in Susac syndrome. Study overall: Intravenous immunoglobulin alone or corticosteroids were being given to patients with Susac syndrome at blood draw, unless they were therapy-naive.

With regard to this clonotype: One junction end does not reproduce the germline sequence, and a read error may be involved.

The CDR3 length is 13 residues. Germline V gives CDR1 SSHAT, CDR2 FNYEAQ (reference sequence). The RNA input was roughly 0.45 to 1 ug, and it was reverse transcribed with random hexamers. TCRdb recomputed calls from the immunoSEQ multiplex PCR reads with MiXCR, one row per CDR3 protein. This sample has 120,000 or so distinct CDR3 sequences, with 96% found just once. The receptor comes from a human donor with Susac syndrome. Sequencing was done on a sample of CD4+ T cells from PBMCs. This rearrangement joins TRBV7-7 to TRBJ2-2, with D unclear. Here the CDR3 DNA reads TGTGCTAGCAGCTTAGCAGATACCGGGGAGCTGTTTTTT. Its translation is CASSLADTGELFF.